The 27 T cell receptor beta chains below all came from one sample that was sequenced in a study of blood T cell repertoires in COVID-19. Repertoires were generated with immunoSEQ multiplex PCR, while TCRdb's copy carries only in-frame clones and drops some. Here the sample spans about 240,000 clones, approximately 86% being singletons. The sequenced sample was PBMCs or T cells enriched from blood (not recorded which). The receptors originated from a woman in her twenties or thirties with acute COVID-19.

V usage is TRBV5-5 and J usage is TRBJ1-1; D is unclear. Trimming cost V 3 bases and J 0 bases, with 12 bases left between them. The CDR3 has 15 amino acids. The germline gives CDR1 SGHKS, CDR2 YYEKEE (reference sequence). The CDR3 loop reads CASSYLANMNTEAFF. CDR3 DNA: TGTGCCAGCAGCTACCTGGCAAACATGAACACTGAAGCTTTCTTT.

The rearrangement links TRBV27 to TRBJ2-1; TRBD1 matches at 8 bases. The CDR3 has 20 residues. Germline CDR1 is MNHEY and CDR2 is SMNVEV (reference sequence). Trimming took 8 bases from V and 8 from J; bases not matched to a gene: 29. The CDR3 protein is CASQGEPASSFGQGRDEQFF. CDR3 sequence (DNA): TGTGCCAGCCAAGGGGAGCCCGCCAGCAGTTTCGGACAGGGACGGGATGAGCAGTTCTTC.

This sequence joins TRBV7-9 and TRBJ1-5; 7 bases line up with TRBD1. This CDR3 contains 14 residues. Trimming at V came to 5 bases and at J to 11 bases, leaving 12 bases not matched to a gene. CDR1 and CDR2 (germline): SEHNR, FQNEAQ (reference sequence). CDR3 nucleotide sequence: TGTGCCAGCAGCCCAAAGACAGGGTCTTCAGCCCAGCATTTT. Amino acids: CASSPKTGSSAQHF.

The chain recombines TRBV6-4 with TRBJ1-5, with 8 bases lining up with TRBD1. The V gene end was trimmed by 6 bases and the J gene end by 7 bases; junction bases not matched to a gene: 11. The germline CDR1 and CDR2 sequences are MRHNA and SNTAGT. The CDR3 totals 15 residues. The DNA for the CDR3 is TGTGCCAGCAGCACCCAGGGGGCCGACCGGCAGCCCCAGCATTTT. As protein: CASSTQGADRQPQHF.

As DNA, the CDR3 is TGTGCCAGCAGTGGACAGGCTTATGGCTACACCTTC. Translating it yields CASSGQAYGYTF. The V call is TRBV2, the J call TRBJ1-2; D possibly corresponds to TRBD1 (6 bases). V lost 4 bases to trimming and J lost 5 bases, with 8 bases between them. The CDR3 contains 12 residues. CDR1 and CDR2 (germline): SNHLY, FYNNEI. The full variable domain, with the rest looked up from reference TRBV2 and TRBJ1-2, is EPEVTQTPSHQVTQMGQEVILRCVPISNHLYFYWYRQILGQKVEFLVSFYNNEISEKSEIFDDQFSVERPDGSNFTLKIRSTKLEDSAMYFCASSGQAYGYTFGSGTRLTVV.

The chain is built from TRBV25-1 and TRBJ1-2; TRBD1 might be the D (5 bases). V was cut by 8 bases and J by 7 bases, with 20 bases left in between. From germline, CDR1 is MGHDK and CDR2 SYGVNS. The length of the CDR3 is 14 residues. The CDR3 coding sequence is TGTGCCAGCGTTGGGAGCGGGGCCCGGGGTGGCTACACCTTC. Amino acid sequence: CASVGSGARGGYTF.

The rearrangement links TRBV19 to TRBJ1-2; maybe TRBD1 (5 bases). Trimming stripped 1 base from V and 4 bases from J, with 16 bases between. Germline V gives CDR1 LNHDA, CDR2 SQIVND (reference sequence). The CDR3 loop spans 16 amino acids. In DNA, the CDR3 is TGTGCCAGTAGTATAGGTGGGGCGACTGGGCGCTATGGCTACACCTTC. Its translation: CASSIGGATGRYGYTF. Variable domain in full (rest from reference TRBV19 and TRBJ1-2): DGGITQSPKYLFRKEGQNVTLSCEQNLNHDAMYWYRQDPGQGLRLIYYSQIVNDFQKGDIAEGYSVSREKKESFPLTVTSAQKNPTAFYLCASSIGGATGRYGYTFGSGTRLTVV.

The chain is built from TRBV6-5 and TRBJ1-1; maybe TRBD1 (6 bases). Germline loops: CDR1 MNHEY, CDR2 SVGAGI. This CDR3 comprises 14 residues. Trimming removed 6 bases from V and 3 bases from J, with 14 bases in between. Written as DNA, the CDR3 is TGTGCCAGCAGCTCAAGTCAGGGGTACACTGAAGCTTTCTTT. This translates into CASSSSQGYTEAFF.

The chain uses TRBV9 and TRBJ2-7, with a tentative D call TRBD1 (5 bases). This CDR3 has 15 amino acids. The germline CDR1 and CDR2 sequences are SGDLS and YYNGEE. The germline V and J ends were trimmed by 3 bases and 1 base, with 14 bases remaining between them. CDR3 in amino acids: CASSAGVAGSYEQYF. The CDR3 DNA follows: TGTGCCAGCAGCGCAGGAGTAGCAGGGTCCTACGAGCAGTACTTC.

This chain uses TRBV4-3 with TRBJ1-1; 8 nucleotides agree with TRBD1. Germline lookup yields CDR1 LGHNA and CDR2 YSLEER. This CDR3 has 13 residues. With 3 bases clipped from V and 8 bases from J, the junction kept 5 bases outside the gene matches. The CDR3 DNA reads as TGCGCCAGCAGCCATGACAGGGGCCCCGAAGCTTTCTTT. Amino acid sequence: CASSHDRGPEAFF.

Notes on this clone: Other DNA sequences of this sample code for an identical CDR3. The chain joins TRBV29-1 to TRBJ1-2; no clear D gene. Germline V gene sequence: CDR1 SQVTM, CDR2 ANQGSEA. The V end lost 2 bases, the J end lost 4 bases, and 11 bases lay between the germline ends. This CDR3 is built from 13 residues. The CDR3 spells CSVESGDTYGYTF. DNA for the CDR3: TGCAGCGTTGAATCGGGTGATACCTATGGCTACACCTTC.

This clone was seen only once. J is TRBJ1-1 and V is TRBV2; no definite D call. V was shortened by 8 bases and J by 3 bases, with 7 bases between the two germline ends. The CDR3 length is 11 residues. Looked up from germline, CDR1 is SNHLY and CDR2 is FYNNEI. CDR3 in amino acids: CASCGDTEAFF. CDR3 sequence (DNA): TGTGCCAGCTGCGGGGACACTGAAGCTTTCTTT.

V and J are TRBV4-1 and TRBJ2-5; 7 bases fit TRBD1. CDR3 length equals 14 residues. The germline V gene encodes CDR1 MGHRA and CDR2 YSYEKL. Germline trimming cut 4 bases from V and 2 bases from J; bases unmatched to any gene: 4. CDR3 sequence reads: CASSLADRQETQYF. The CDR3 nucleotides are TGCGCCAGCAGCCTGGCGGACAGGCAAGAGACCCAGTACTTC.

The rearrangement links TRBV5-1 to TRBJ1-2; TRBD1 matches 7 bases. The J segment lost 4 bases and the V segment lost 0 bases, leaving 6 bases of the junction unmatched. The CDR3 has 15 amino acids. Germline assignment: CDR1 SGHRS and CDR2 YFSETQ. As DNA, the CDR3 is TGCGCCAGCAGCTTGGAGCCTAACAGGGGCTATGGCTACACCTTC. It is translated as CASSLEPNRGYGYTF.

The V and J genes are TRBV5-4 and TRBJ2-2; TRBD2 aligns across 8 bases. CDR1 is SGHNT, CDR2 YYREEE, per germline (reference sequence). The trim removed 5 bases at V and 3 bases at J, leaving 6 bases unmatched. CDR3 length: 15 residues. The CDR3 nucleotides are TGTGCCAGCAGGGAGAGCGGGGGCGACACCGGGGAGCTGTTTTTT. It translates to CASRESGGDTGELFF.

The rearrangement links TRBV10-3 to TRBJ1-5; the D is unclear. The CDR3 runs to 12 residues. V was trimmed by 10 bases and J by 0 bases, leaving 7 bases between them. Germline assignment: CDR1 ENHRY and CDR2 SYGVKD. CDR3 nucleotide sequence: TGTGCCACCTCCCCTAGCAATCAGCCCCAGCATTTT. Protein sequence: CATSPSNQPQHF.

CDR3 amino acids: CASSLIRVGSTEAFF. CDR3 DNA sequence: TGTGCCAGCAGCTTGATCAGGGTTGGAAGCACTGAAGCTTTCTTT. The V call is TRBV7-2, the J call TRBJ1-1; a weak D match, TRBD1 (5 bases). CDR1 and CDR2 (germline): SGHTA, FQGNSA. Trimming cost V 3 bases and J 4 bases, with 15 bases left between them. The CDR3 extends over 15 amino acids.

The rearrangement links TRBV4-1 to TRBJ2-5; D remains unclear. The CDR3 loop spans 14 amino acids. Germline-derived CDR1 and CDR2 are MGHRA and YSYEKL. Trimming cost V 1 base and J 2 bases, with 8 bases left between them. The CDR3 coding sequence is TGCGCCAGCAGCCAAGTTGGGCAGCAAGAGACCCAGTACTTC. As protein: CASSQVGQQETQYF.

The CDR3 is CATTMHESGTSYEQYF. CDR3 DNA: TGTGCCACCACCATGCATGAGTCAGGTACCTCCTACGAGCAGTACTTC. The chain carries TRBV24-1 and TRBJ2-7; no firm D call. The germline V gene has CDR1 KGHDR and CDR2 SFDVKD. This CDR3 has 16 amino acids. V shed 8 bases and J shed 0 bases, with 19 bases lying between them.

V gene TRBV6-5 combines with J gene TRBJ1-1, with TRBD1 matching 9 bases. CDR1 and CDR2 from the germline V gene are MNHEY and SVGAGI. The CDR3 sequence is 14 residues long. V lost 2 bases and J lost 12; bases outside the gene matches: 10. The CDR3 DNA follows: TGTGCCAGCAGTTACCCCGACAGGGGGGATCCGACTTTCTTT. Amino acid sequence: CASSYPDRGDPTFF.

The chain is built from TRBV27 and TRBJ1-1; TRBD1 is a possible D gene (6 bases). The germline gives CDR1 MNHEY, CDR2 SMNVEV (reference sequence). This CDR3 has 15 residues. V lost 1 base and J lost 1, with 10 bases in between. The DNA for the CDR3 is TGTGCCAGCAGTTTATTGGGGGACACGAACACTGAAGCTTTCTTT. This codes for CASSLLGDTNTEAFF.

This rearrangement joins TRBV29-1 to TRBJ1-6; D is undetermined. V was shortened by 4 bases and J by 6 bases, with 13 bases between the two germline ends. CDR3 length equals 14 residues. CDR1 and CDR2 from the germline V gene are SQVTM and ANQGSEA. The CDR3 bases are TGCAGCGTTGTCGAGGGCGATGGTAATTCACCCCTCCACTTT. Amino acid sequence: CSVVEGDGNSPLHF.

Concerning this clone itself: A much larger clone lies one base from this, so it may be a read error. V is TRBV7-2 and J is TRBJ1-1; the match to TRBD1 covers 8 bases. This CDR3 spans 14 amino acids. CDR1 and CDR2 from the germline V gene are SGHTA and FQGNSA. The V segment lost 4 bases and the J segment 4 bases; nucleotides outside the gene matches: 5. For the CDR3, the DNA is TGTGCCAGCAGCTCCCGGACAGGGAGCACTGAAGCTTTCTTT. Encoded protein: CASSSRTGSTEAFF. Full variable domain (rest looked up from reference TRBV7-2 and TRBJ1-1): GAGVSQSPSNKVTEKGKDVELRCDPISGHTALYWYRQSLGQGLEFLIYFQGNSAPDKSGLPSDRFSAERTGGSVSTLTIQRTQQEDSAVYLCASSSRTGSTEAFFGQGTRLTVV.

V is TRBV3-1 (or the pseudogene TRBV3-2) and J is TRBJ1-2; the D is unclear. The V gene's germline CDR1 is LGHDT and CDR2 YNNKEL (reference sequence). This CDR3 region has 13 residues. Trimming removed 1 base from V and 2 bases from J, with 5 bases in between. This CDR3 reads CASSQAVNYGYTF. The CDR3 DNA follows: TGTGCCAGCAGCCAAGCGGTGAACTATGGCTACACCTTC.

This rearrangement joins TRBV5-4 to TRBJ2-1; a weak D match, TRBD2 (5 bases). CDR3 length: 13 residues. Germline CDR1 reads SGHNT; CDR2 reads YYREEE (reference sequence). Trimming pared 4 bases from V and 8 bases from J, leaving 13 bases between. The CDR3 sequence is CASSLDYLYEQFF. CDR3 sequence (DNA): TGTGCCAGCAGCCTTGACTACCTTTATGAGCAGTTCTTC. Together with reference TRBV5-4 and TRBJ2-1, the CDR3 gives the full variable domain: ETGVTQSPTHLIKTRGQQVTLRCSSQSGHNTVSWYQQALGQGPQFIFQYYREEENGRGNFPPRFSGLQFPNYSSELNVNALELDDSALYLCASSLDYLYEQFFGPGTRLTVL.

V usage is TRBV4-3 and J usage is TRBJ2-1, with D possibly being TRBD2 (7 bases). The CDR3 sequence is 17 residues long. The germline V gene has CDR1 LGHNA and CDR2 YSLEER. Trimming removed 1 base from V and 8 bases from J, with 21 bases in between. The CDR3 sequence is CASSQAVSAGHVDEQFF. The DNA of the CDR3 is TGCGCCAGCAGCCAAGCGGTCTCAGCGGGACACGTAGATGAGCAGTTCTTC.

The rearrangement joins TRBV10-3 to TRBJ2-3; the match to TRBD1 covers 11 bases. Trimming at V came to 6 bases and at J to 5 bases, leaving 7 bases not matched to a gene. Germline assignment: CDR1 ENHRY and CDR2 SYGVKD. CDR3 length: 15 amino acids. The CDR3 spells CAISPDRGRGDTQYF. The DNA of the CDR3 is TGTGCCATCAGCCCGGACAGGGGGCGCGGAGATACGCAGTATTTT.